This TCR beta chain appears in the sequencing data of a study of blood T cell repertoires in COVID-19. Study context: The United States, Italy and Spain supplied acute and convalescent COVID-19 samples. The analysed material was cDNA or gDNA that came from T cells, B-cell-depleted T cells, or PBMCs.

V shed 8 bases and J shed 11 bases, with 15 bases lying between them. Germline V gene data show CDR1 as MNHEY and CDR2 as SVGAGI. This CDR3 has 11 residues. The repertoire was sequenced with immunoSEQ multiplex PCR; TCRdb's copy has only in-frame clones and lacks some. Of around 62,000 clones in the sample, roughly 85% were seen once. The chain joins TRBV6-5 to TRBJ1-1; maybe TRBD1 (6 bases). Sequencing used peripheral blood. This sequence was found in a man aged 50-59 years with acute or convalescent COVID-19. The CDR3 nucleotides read TGTGCCAGCGGGAACACAAGGGGGGCTTTCTTT. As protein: CASGNTRGAFF.